Many counts were recorded for the clone carrying this T cell receptor (beta chain). This record belongs to a study of spatial heterogeneity in lung cancer. Study context: More beta-chain than alpha-chain sequences were consistently detected.

The trim removed 4 bases at V and 1 base at J, leaving 1 base unmatched. The V gene's germline CDR1 is SEHNR and CDR2 FQNEAQ (reference sequence). The CDR3 extends over 14 amino acids. TCRdb itself ran the 5' RACE reads through MiXCR, one entry per CDR3 protein. This sample has 15,000 to 20,000 distinct CDR3 sequences, with more than 8.5% found just once. Specified time point: blood at routine non-recurrence follow-up after resection. Sequencing of whole RNA from tumor, nontumor lung or frozen PBMC involved no sorting. This chain links TRBV7-9 with TRBJ2-5; 9 positions match TRBD1. This sequence originates from a female donor with early-stage non-small cell lung cancer. The sequenced sample was PBMCs, obtained at follow-up. For the CDR3, the DNA is TGTGCCAGCAGCTCGACAGGGGGCCAAGAGACCCAGTACTTC. Its protein is CASSSTGGQETQYF.